The clone carrying this T cell receptor (beta chain) has more than one count but fewer than ten. The sample belongs to a study of identical twins. TCRdb passed the 5' RACE reads through MiXCR, listing each CDR3 protein once. The profile shows 510,000 or so distinct CDR3 sequences, approximately 14% of them singletons. The donors were all healthy and Caucasian. The same data also went into a second study, on yellow fever vaccine responses in identical twins.

Input material: CD4+ T cells sorted from blood. This clonotype was sampled from a woman between 18 and 29 years old in good health.

The CDR3 coding sequence is TGTGCCTCCCTAAGGGGGGGGACTGGGGTCAATGAGCAGTTCTTC. It is translated as CASLRGGTGVNEQFF. The chain employs TRBV6-1 and TRBJ2-1, with D possibly being TRBD2 (7 bases). Germline V gene data show CDR1 as MNHNS and CDR2 as SASEGT. The germline V and J ends were trimmed by 11 bases and 6 bases, with 23 bases remaining between them. The CDR3 consists of 15 residues.